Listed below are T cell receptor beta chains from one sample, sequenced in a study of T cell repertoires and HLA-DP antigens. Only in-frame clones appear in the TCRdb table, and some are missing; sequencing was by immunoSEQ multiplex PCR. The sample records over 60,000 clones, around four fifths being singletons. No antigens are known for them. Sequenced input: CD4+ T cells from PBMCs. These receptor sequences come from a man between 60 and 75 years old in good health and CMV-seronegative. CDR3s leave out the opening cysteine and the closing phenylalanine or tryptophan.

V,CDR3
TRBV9,ASSVGGGGAYNEQF
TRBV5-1,ASSLAQEGETQY
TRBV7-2,ASSQVVAYNNEQF
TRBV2,ASRDGGTYNEQF
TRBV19,ASSPTSGRETQY
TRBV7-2,ASSTPSGGETQY
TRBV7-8,ASSQLMGGGRPTGELF
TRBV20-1,SARGLYGYT
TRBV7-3,ASSPGPSNEQF
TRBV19,ASTGRLSGNTIY
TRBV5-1,ASSSGGGTHTEAF
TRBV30,AWRRGGNTEAF
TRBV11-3,ASSPGQGDSGANVLT
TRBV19,ASSINRDSGAKNIQY
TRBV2,ASSDGQRGVAF
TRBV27,ASSLEGRYGYT
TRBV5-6,ASSLGQGNYGYT
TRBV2,ASTRARGTDTQY
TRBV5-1,ATRTSGTDTQY
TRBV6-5,ASSYGRYQETQY
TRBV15,ATSGREGNTIY
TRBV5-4,ASTGKTEAF
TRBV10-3,AIRSGQTGYEQY
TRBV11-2,ASSLIQGLANEQF
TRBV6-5,ASSPTLAGGNEQF
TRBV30,AWSETYEQY
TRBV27,ASTSMLGGPSYNEQF
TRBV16,ASSQSGTPGEKLF
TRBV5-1,ASSRGDTHYEQY
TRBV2,ASKGDRASSGNTIY
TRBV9,ASSVEGQYTGELF
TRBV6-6,ASSPQGWGGTEAF
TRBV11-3,ASSTGTSGGWETQY
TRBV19,ASSRRHRTSGGNTGELF
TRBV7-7,ASSPLTNTEAF
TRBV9,ASSVQTGVLQTQY
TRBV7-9,ASSLHGNTEAF
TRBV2,ASRQENTEAF
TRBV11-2,ASSLGPGETFYGYT
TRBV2,ASSLSAGETEAF
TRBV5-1,ASSLASGRMSYGYT
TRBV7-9,ASSLGGLRRETQY
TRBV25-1,ASSVRRGRETQY
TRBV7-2,ASSMTRNTEAF